Below are 18 T cell receptor beta chains sequenced from a single sample in a study of cytomegalovirus exposure and HLA in healthy donors. This PCR relied on a set of 60 Vbeta primers and 13 Jbeta primers. Assay: immunoSEQ multiplex PCR; the TCRdb copy retains only in-frame clones and omits some. The repertoire holds fewer than 250,000 clones, with 70% to 85% as singletons. The specimen was PBMCs. These receptors originate from a girl under 10 years old in good health and CMV-seronegative.

The V call is TRBV5-1, the J call TRBJ2-1, with TRBD2 as a possible D gene (5 bases). Looked up from germline, CDR1 is SGHRS and CDR2 is YFSETQ. Trimming pared 4 bases from V and 4 bases from J, leaving 15 bases between. The CDR3 is 15 amino acids. The CDR3 DNA follows: TGCGCCAGCAGCCGAAGCGGAACGCAGTACAATGAGCAGTTCTTC. This codes for CASSRSGTQYNEQFF.

CDR3 in DNA: TGTGCCAGCAGCTATGTGGTAGCGGGGGGCTACGAGCAGTACTTC. It translates to CASSYVVAGGYEQYF. This chain connects TRBV5-6 to TRBJ2-7; 10 bases are a match to TRBD2. J lost 3 bases, V lost 3 bases, and 6 bases had no gene match. The CDR3 contains 15 residues. The germline V gene encodes CDR1 SGHDT and CDR2 YYEEEE.

The chain combines TRBV7-2 with TRBJ2-5; 7 bases are a match to TRBD2. From germline, CDR1 is SGHTA and CDR2 FQGNSA. The CDR3 loop spans 15 amino acids. V shed 3 bases and J 2 bases; nucleotides not matched to a gene: 6. CDR3 coding DNA: TGTGCCAGCAGCTTTTGGGGTAGCGGGCAAGAGACCCAGTACTTC. Translating gives CASSFWGSGQETQYF.

The J gene is TRBJ2-5, the V gene TRBV5-6, with unresolved D. The J call is in doubt because the DNA end fits TRBJ2-7 better. Germline-derived CDR1 and CDR2 are SGHDT and YYEEEE. The CDR3 covers 12 residues. DNA of the CDR3: TGTGCCAGCAGCTTGGCTGCCAACGAGCAGTACTTC. Amino acids: CASSLAANEQYF.

The J gene is TRBJ2-1, the V gene TRBV5-4; 9 nucleotides match TRBD2. With 4 bases clipped from V and 6 bases from J, the junction kept 11 bases outside the gene matches. The length of the CDR3 is 16 residues. Germline values: CDR1 SGHNT, CDR2 YYREEE (reference sequence). As DNA, the CDR3 is TGTGCCAGCAGCGATCTAGGGACTAGCAATTCCAATGAGCAGTTCTTC. Amino acid sequence: CASSDLGTSNSNEQFF.

The chain combines TRBV29-1 with TRBJ1-5, with no clear D. Germline assignment: CDR1 SQVTM and CDR2 ANQGSEA. The ends were cut back, 4 bases at V and 0 bases at J, with 7 bases in the middle. CDR3 length equals 13 residues. The CDR3 spells CSVVEASNQPQHF. The DNA of the CDR3 is TGCAGCGTTGTAGAGGCTAGCAATCAGCCCCAGCATTTT.

This clone was found once. This chain joins TRBV10-1 and TRBJ2-2, with a tentative D call TRBD2 (5 bases). The CDR3 loop spans 14 amino acids. V was clipped by 6 bases and J by 1 base, with 9 bases between them. Germline CDR1 WNHNN, CDR2 SYGVQD (reference sequence). The CDR3 DNA reads TGCGCCAGCAGGGCGGGCTTGAACACCGGGGAGCTGTTTTTT. Residues: CASRAGLNTGELFF.

J is TRBJ2-7 and V is TRBV6-5; possibly TRBD2 for D (5 bases). Germline CDR1 reads MNHEY; CDR2 reads SVGAGI. The CDR3 contains 13 residues. Trimming removed 2 bases from V and 7 bases from J, with 12 bases in between. The CDR3 loop reads CASSYLAAGEQYF. CDR3 DNA sequence: TGTGCCAGCAGTTACCTTGCGGCGGGTGAGCAGTACTTC.

The chain combines TRBV5-6 with TRBJ2-5, with 7 bases identical to TRBD1. This CDR3 has 16 residues. Looked up from germline, CDR1 is SGHDT and CDR2 is YYEEEE. V shed 6 bases, J shed 1 base, and the junction held 12 bases outside the gene matches. This CDR3 reads CASNFWATGIQETQYF. CDR3 nucleotide sequence: TGTGCCAGCAACTTTTGGGCGACAGGGATCCAAGAGACCCAGTACTTC.

CDR3 amino acids: CATSRGRDRDEKLFF. The CDR3 nucleotides are TGTGCCACCAGCAGGGGCCGGGACAGGGACGAAAAACTGTTTTTT. The chain combines TRBV15 with TRBJ1-4; 9 bases fit TRBD1. The trim removed 3 bases at V and 8 bases at J, leaving 7 bases unmatched. The CDR3 is made up of 15 amino acids. Germline values: CDR1 LNHNV, CDR2 YYDKDF (reference sequence).

V usage is TRBV7-2 and J usage is TRBJ2-2; tentative D call: TRBD2 (7 bases). This CDR3 has 15 amino acids. Trimming removed 5 bases from V and 2 bases from J, with 12 bases in between. CDR1 is SGHTA and CDR2 is FQGNSA in the germline V gene. The CDR3, as DNA: TGTGCCAGCAGCCCTGGGGGGGCAAACACCGGGGAGCTGTTTTTT. Residues: CASSPGGANTGELFF.

The chain links TRBV11-2 to TRBJ2-7; possibly TRBD1 for D (5 bases). Trimming pared 5 bases from V and 3 bases from J, leaving 14 bases between. The CDR3 is made up of 14 amino acids. The V gene's germline CDR1 is SGHAT and CDR2 FQNNGV. The CDR3 loop reads CASSGAPADYEQYF. CDR3 bases: TGTGCCAGCAGCGGGGCACCCGCAGACTACGAGCAGTACTTC.

The chain has TRBV27 and TRBJ1-1, with 7 nucleotides matching TRBD1. Trimming cost V 5 bases and J 4 bases; bases outside gene matches: 4. The CDR3 length is 13 residues. Germline CDR1 is MNHEY and CDR2 is SMNVEV (reference sequence). CDR3 sequence: CASSRQGSTEAFF. CDR3 in DNA: TGTGCCAGCAGTCGACAGGGTAGCACTGAAGCTTTCTTT.

This chain uses TRBV6-1 with TRBJ1-2; the D gene is possibly TRBD1 (6 bases). This CDR3 contains 15 residues. Looked up from germline, CDR1 is MNHNS and CDR2 is SASEGT. With 5 bases removed from V and 0 bases from J, the gap between germline ends came to 13 bases. The CDR3 coding sequence is TGTGCCAGCAGTCCTGGACAGATTTCTAACTATGGCTACACCTTC. Its protein product is CASSPGQISNYGYTF.

The CDR3 coding sequence is TGTGCCAGCAGCTCGCTAGAGGCCCCAGATACGCAGTATTTT. This gives the protein CASSSLEAPDTQYF. The V gene is TRBV7-2, the J gene TRBJ2-3; D is undetermined. The germline V gene has CDR1 SGHTA and CDR2 FQGNSA. Between the trimmed V and J ends, which lost 4 bases and 4 bases, there was a span of 12 bases. CDR3 length: 14 residues.

The CDR3 nucleotides read TGTGCCAGCCAGGACAGGGTTGGCGCCGCTAATCAGCCCCAGCATTTT. Protein: CASQDRVGAANQPQHF. This chain uses TRBV2 with TRBJ1-5; 8 bases match TRBD1. With V trimmed by 8 bases and J by 4 bases, 13 bases remained unmatched. CDR3 length: 16 residues. CDR1 and CDR2 from the germline V gene are SNHLY and FYNNEI.

V usage is TRBV5-1 and J usage is TRBJ2-3, with unresolved D. Germline values: CDR1 SGHRS, CDR2 YFSETQ. The germline V and J ends were trimmed by 0 bases and 2 bases, with 10 bases remaining between them. The CDR3 loop spans 15 amino acids. Here the CDR3 reads CASSLARKDTDTQYF. DNA for the CDR3: TGCGCCAGCAGCTTGGCCAGGAAAGACACAGATACGCAGTATTTT.

The rearrangement links TRBV7-3 to TRBJ2-3; D possibly corresponds to TRBD1 (7 bases). The CDR3 loop spans 16 amino acids. Germline V gives CDR1 SGHTA, CDR2 FQGTGA. Trimming took 5 bases from V and 4 from J, leaving 19 bases between them. CDR3 sequence (DNA): TGTGCCAGCAGCCCAGGAGGGGGCAGGGAATCAGATACGCAGTATTTT. Its protein product is CASSPGGGRESDTQYF.